The 21 T cell receptor beta chains given below trace back to one sample, sequenced in a study of T cells in narcolepsy. This table comes from immunoSEQ multiplex PCR, and its TCRdb copy is limited to in-frame clones, with some not included. Of some 30,000 clones in the sample, roughly 90% were seen once. Sequencing was done on a sample of CD45RA- memory CD4+ T cells from PBMCs. The receptors stem from a human donor with narcolepsy.

The CDR3 DNA sequence: TGTGCCAGCAGCTTAGGGACAGGGGGAGGCGAGCAGTACTTC. Its translation is CASSLGTGGGEQYF. This rearrangement joins TRBV7-6 to TRBJ2-5; 10 bases match TRBD1. The J call is uncertain, as TRBJ2-7 better fits the DNA end. Germline V gene sequence: CDR1 SGHVS, CDR2 FNYEAQ. The CDR3 runs to 14 residues.

V is TRBV28 and J is TRBJ1-5; possibly TRBD1 for D (6 bases). Per the germline V gene, CDR1 is MDHEN and CDR2 is SYDVKM. Deletions cut 2 bases from V and 4 bases from J, with 12 bases between. The CDR3 loop spans 15 amino acids. The CDR3 sequence is CASSLRQGSNQPQHF. Here the CDR3 DNA reads TGTGCCAGCAGTTTAAGGCAGGGGTCAAATCAGCCCCAGCATTTT.

The sample holds one count of this clone. This sequence joins TRBV6-4 and TRBJ1-5; D remains ambiguous. Germline assignment: CDR1 MRHNA and CDR2 SNTAGT. The ends were cut back, 3 bases at V and 0 bases at J, with 6 bases in the middle. CDR3 length equals 14 residues. Written as DNA, the CDR3 is TGTGCCAGCAGTGAGACAATTAGCAATCAGCCCCAGCATTTT. Protein sequence: CASSETISNQPQHF.

J is TRBJ1-1 and V is TRBV29-1; TRBD1 might be the D (6 bases). The V end lost 4 bases, the J end lost 5 bases, and 17 bases lay between the germline ends. Germline V gives CDR1 SQVTM, CDR2 ANQGSEA. The CDR3 has 14 residues. The CDR3 DNA follows: TGCAGCGTTGCCCCGGGGACATCTACGACTGAAGCTTTCTTT. This sequence encodes CSVAPGTSTTEAFF. Supplemented by reference TRBV29-1 and TRBJ1-1, the full variable domain reads SAVISQKPSRDICQRGTSLTIQCQVDSQVTMMFWYRQQPGQSLTLIATANQGSEATYESGFVIDKFPISRPNLTFSTLTVSNMSPEDSSIYLCSVAPGTSTTEAFFGQGTRLTVV.

This clone was counted a few times. J is TRBJ1-5 and V is TRBV6-1; 9 bases are shared with TRBD1. The V segment lost 6 bases and the J segment 7 bases; nucleotides outside the gene matches: 4. Per germline, CDR1 MNHNS and CDR2 SASEGT. The CDR3 loop spans 13 amino acids. The CDR3 DNA is TGTGCCAGCAGAACAGGGGGCTGGCAGCCCCAGCATTTT. Amino acids: CASRTGGWQPQHF.

This chain connects TRBV7-8 to TRBJ1-2; 7 bases align to TRBD1. In germline, CDR1 is SGHVS, CDR2 FQNEAQ. The CDR3 sequence is 15 residues long. V lost 5 bases and J lost 7; bases outside the gene matches: 13. Here the CDR3 reads CASSTWGGGGGGYTF. In nucleotides, the CDR3 is TGTGCCAGCAGCACTTGGGGAGGGGGCGGCGGTGGCTACACCTTC.

The chain links TRBV5-1 to TRBJ2-5; 11 positions agree with TRBD2. The CDR3 covers 16 residues. The germline V gene encodes CDR1 SGHRS and CDR2 YFSETQ. After removal of 0 bases from V and 5 bases from J, the junction contained 6 bases not matched to a gene. DNA of the CDR3: TGCGCCAGCAGCTTGGATTGGTCTAGCGGGAGGGAGACCCAGTACTTC. This codes for CASSLDWSSGRETQYF.

V is TRBV2 and J is TRBJ1-5; D is unresolved. Trimming stripped 1 base from V and 0 bases from J, with 1 base between. Germline V gives CDR1 SNHLY, CDR2 FYNNEI. CDR3 length: 13 amino acids. The CDR3 DNA follows: TGTGCCAGCAGTGAAGTTAGCAATCAGCCCCAGCATTTT. This translates into CASSEVSNQPQHF.

The chain uses TRBV28 and TRBJ2-3; D ambiguous. Germline CDR1 and CDR2: MDHEN and SYDVKM. Deletions cut 5 bases from V and 7 bases from J, with 10 bases between. The CDR3 runs 12 residues. CDR3 sequence (DNA): TGTGCCAGCAGTAGCCTGGGCCATACGCAGTATTTT. Translation: CASSSLGHTQYF.

This sequence joins TRBV7-2 and TRBJ2-6, with D possibly being TRBD2 (5 bases). The CDR3 spans 15 residues. CDR1 is SGHTA, CDR2 FQGNSA, per germline. V was trimmed by 8 bases and J by 2 bases, leaving 13 bases between them. This chain's CDR3 is CASGRRWAGANVLTF. CDR3 nucleotides: TGTGCCAGCGGCCGGAGGTGGGCTGGGGCCAACGTCCTGACTTTC.

The rearrangement joins TRBV14 to TRBJ2-2; D uncertain. Germline V gene data show CDR1 as SGHDN and CDR2 as FVKESK. With 0 bases removed from V and 6 bases from J, the gap between germline ends came to 8 bases. The CDR3 sequence is 14 residues long. The CDR3 DNA reads TGTGCCAGCAGCCAAGATTTGAAATCCGGGGAGCTGTTTTTT. Protein product: CASSQDLKSGELFF.

The chain is built from TRBV18 and TRBJ2-2; 8 bases match TRBD2. This CDR3 has 16 amino acids. The V gene's germline CDR1 is KGHSH and CDR2 LQKENI. Trimming cost V 1 base and J 4 bases; bases outside gene matches: 5. Written as DNA, the CDR3 is TGTGCCAGCTCACCACTCCCCGGGGGGGCCACCGGGGAGCTGTTTTTT. Its protein is CASSPLPGGATGELFF.

This clone occurred once. The chain employs TRBV11-3 and TRBJ1-6; 7 nucleotides align to TRBD1. V lost 6 bases and J lost 7; bases outside the gene matches: 9. This CDR3 region has 15 residues. Germline assignment: CDR1 SGHNT and CDR2 YENEEA. CDR3 nucleotides: TGTGCCAGCAGGAGACAGGGAGTGGTAAATTCACCCCTCCACTTT. This gives the protein CASRRQGVVNSPLHF.

The chain has TRBV19 and TRBJ2-7, with unresolved D. V shed 11 bases and J shed 6 bases, with 14 bases lying between them. Germline assignment: CDR1 LNHDA and CDR2 SQIVND (reference sequence). The CDR3 is 11 residues long. The CDR3: CASREGFEQYF. The CDR3 DNA reads as TGTGCCTCTAGGGAAGGATTCGAGCAGTACTTC.

J is TRBJ2-2 and V is TRBV5-1; 10 bases line up with TRBD2. The CDR3 runs to 17 residues. In germline, CDR1 is SGHRS, CDR2 YFSETQ. After removal of 4 bases from V and 2 bases from J, the junction contained 8 bases not matched to a gene. CDR3 coding DNA: TGCGCCAGCAGCCGGGGACTAGCGCAAACTAACACCGGGGAGCTGTTTTTT. It is translated as CASSRGLAQTNTGELFF.

The chain combines TRBV5-1 with TRBJ2-1; 11 nucleotides align to TRBD2. With 1 base clipped from V and 4 bases from J, the junction kept 4 bases outside the gene matches. Germline V gives CDR1 SGHRS, CDR2 YFSETQ. The CDR3 has 16 residues. CDR3 bases: TGCGCCAGCAGCTTGACCGGGACTAGCGGTTACAATGAGCAGTTCTTC. Translation: CASSLTGTSGYNEQFF.

Written as DNA, the CDR3 is TGTGCCAGCGATCACGGACAGAGGAACACTGAAGCTTTCTTT. Its translation is CASDHGQRNTEAFF. This chain uses TRBV6-1 with TRBJ1-1; maybe TRBD1 (6 bases). V lost 8 bases to trimming and J lost 1 base, with 14 bases between them. The CDR3 runs 14 residues. CDR1 and CDR2 (germline): MNHNS, SASEGT.

This sequence joins TRBV4-3 and TRBJ2-6; either TRBD1 or TRBD2 may fit D (6 bases each). Germline CDR1 is LGHNA and CDR2 is YSLEER. The V gene lost 3 bases and the J gene lost 2 bases, with 8 bases spanning the gap. The CDR3 length is 15 residues. The CDR3 nucleotides are TGCGCCAGCAGCCAGGGGGGCACTGGGGCCAACGTCCTGACTTTC. Its protein product is CASSQGGTGANVLTF.

The gene calls are TRBV5-1 and TRBJ2-5; 11 bases line up with TRBD2. CDR3 size: 16 residues. The V gene end was trimmed by 4 bases and the J gene end by 5 bases; junction bases not matched to a gene: 10. The germline V gene encodes CDR1 SGHRS and CDR2 YFSETQ. The CDR3 sequence: CASSPTSGGAGETQYF. CDR3 DNA sequence: TGCGCCAGCAGCCCCACTAGCGGGGGTGCGGGGGAGACCCAGTACTTC.

This clone was observed a handful of times. A junction boundary mismatches the germline segment, possibly from a read error. CDR3 DNA: TGTGCCAGCAGCTCAGATGGGCTAGATTCTACCTTC. This translates into CASSSDGLDSTF. The chain has TRBV7-9 and TRBJ2-7; D is undetermined. Germline V gene sequence: CDR1 SEHNR, CDR2 FQNEAQ (reference sequence). CDR3 size: 12 residues.

The sample holds one count of this clone. The rearrangement links TRBV28 to TRBJ1-5; TRBD1 aligns across 8 bases. The CDR3 has 16 residues. Germline CDR1 MDHEN, CDR2 SYDVKM. Losses at the gene ends were 3 bases for V and 6 bases for J; bases not matched to a gene: 10. CDR3 protein: CASSFRDRGEGQPQHF. CDR3 in DNA: TGTGCCAGCAGTTTCCGCGACAGGGGCGAGGGTCAGCCCCAGCATTTT.